This T cell receptor (beta chain) was retrieved from a study of CD8 T cells in Susac syndrome. Germline lookup yields CDR1 MNHNS and CDR2 SASEGT. The CDR3 is 19 amino acids. Trimming removed 5 bases at V and 3 bases at J, with 29 bases between. An amount of RNA that ranged from about 0.45 to 1 ug was reverse transcribed with random hexamers. TCRdb ran MiXCR on the immunoSEQ multiplex PCR reads and lists one entry per CDR3 protein. The data hold 160,000 or so distinct CDR3 sequences, with 94% observed a single time. The TCR was taken from a human donor with Susac syndrome. The material sequenced was CD4+ T cells from PBMCs. This chain uses TRBV6-1 with TRBJ2-7; either TRBD1 or TRBD2 may supply D (5 bases each). In nucleotides, the CDR3 is TGTGCCAGCAGTCCCAGTATAACCGGGACGCCCGGAGAAATCTACGAGCAGTACTTC. Protein sequence: CASSPSITGTPGEIYEQYF.